This T cell receptor (beta chain) was sequenced in a study of Graves' ophthalmopathy and Graves' hyperthyroidism. Study information: Blood was drawn at initial diagnosis, before any treatment. Study-wide results and limits: Most clonotypes expanded in thyroid above 0.001 frequency were present in blood too.

Using RNA transcripts, the TCR beta CDR3 regions were amplified. Amplification began with first-round RT-PCR using HTBI primers, then second-round multiplex PCR was performed. In TCRdb, the multiplex PCR reads were re-called with MiXCR into one record per CDR3 protein. The sample yields under 350,000 distinct CDR3 sequences, roughly a sixth seen once. Researchers turned away patients with other autoimmune diseases, uncontrolled infections, pregnancy or lactation. A word on this clonotype: Antigen: not known.

The source is an adult man with Graves' ophthalmopathy. The sample was peripheral blood.

The CDR3 here is CASSLWIGTGGRVTEAFF. The CDR3 bases are TGCGCCAGCAGCTTGTGGATTGGGACAGGGGGTCGTGTCACTGAAGCTTTCTTT. The rearrangement links TRBV5-1 to TRBJ1-1, with TRBD1 matching 11 bases. The trim removed 1 base at V and 4 bases at J, leaving 12 bases unmatched. Germline lookup yields CDR1 SGHRS and CDR2 YFSETQ. The CDR3 runs 18 residues.